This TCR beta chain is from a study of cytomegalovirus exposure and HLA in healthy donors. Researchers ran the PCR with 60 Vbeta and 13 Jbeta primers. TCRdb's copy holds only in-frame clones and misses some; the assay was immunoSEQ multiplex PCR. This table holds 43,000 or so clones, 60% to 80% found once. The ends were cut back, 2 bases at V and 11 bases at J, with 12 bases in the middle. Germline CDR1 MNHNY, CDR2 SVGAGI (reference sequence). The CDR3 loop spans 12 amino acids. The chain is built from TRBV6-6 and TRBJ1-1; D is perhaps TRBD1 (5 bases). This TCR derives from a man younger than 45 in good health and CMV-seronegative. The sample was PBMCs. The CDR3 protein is CASSYQSGGAFF. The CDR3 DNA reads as TGTGCCAGCAGTTACCAATCCGGGGGTGCTTTCTTT.